The clone carrying this T cell receptor beta chain has a handful of counts. What it binds is unknown. These data originate in a study of cytomegalovirus exposure and HLA in healthy donors. For the study at large: Out of 300 to 500 genotyped donors, about 84% belonged to the Caucasian-associated ancestry cluster.

Study-level points and caveats: Published work reported that the classifier diagnosed cytomegalovirus status with high specificity and sensitivity. Only CMV serostatus was available as immune exposure information.

Germline V CDR1 and CDR2: MNHNS, SASEGT. There are 15 residues in the CDR3. J was trimmed by 6 bases and V by 6 bases; bases with no gene match: 11. The PCR used 60 Vbeta and 13 Jbeta primers. Data came from immunoSEQ multiplex PCR; TCRdb stores just in-frame clones and leaves some out. The table shows 150,000 to 200,000 clones, with roughly four fifths occurring only once. The sequencing sample was made of PBMCs. This TCR was recovered from a woman under 30 in good health and CMV-seronegative. The chain combines TRBV6-1 with TRBJ2-7, with 10 bases lining up with TRBD1. The CDR3 bases are TGTGCCAGCAGCACATTCCGGGACAGGGGCCCCGAGCAGTACTTC. As protein: CASSTFRDRGPEQYF.